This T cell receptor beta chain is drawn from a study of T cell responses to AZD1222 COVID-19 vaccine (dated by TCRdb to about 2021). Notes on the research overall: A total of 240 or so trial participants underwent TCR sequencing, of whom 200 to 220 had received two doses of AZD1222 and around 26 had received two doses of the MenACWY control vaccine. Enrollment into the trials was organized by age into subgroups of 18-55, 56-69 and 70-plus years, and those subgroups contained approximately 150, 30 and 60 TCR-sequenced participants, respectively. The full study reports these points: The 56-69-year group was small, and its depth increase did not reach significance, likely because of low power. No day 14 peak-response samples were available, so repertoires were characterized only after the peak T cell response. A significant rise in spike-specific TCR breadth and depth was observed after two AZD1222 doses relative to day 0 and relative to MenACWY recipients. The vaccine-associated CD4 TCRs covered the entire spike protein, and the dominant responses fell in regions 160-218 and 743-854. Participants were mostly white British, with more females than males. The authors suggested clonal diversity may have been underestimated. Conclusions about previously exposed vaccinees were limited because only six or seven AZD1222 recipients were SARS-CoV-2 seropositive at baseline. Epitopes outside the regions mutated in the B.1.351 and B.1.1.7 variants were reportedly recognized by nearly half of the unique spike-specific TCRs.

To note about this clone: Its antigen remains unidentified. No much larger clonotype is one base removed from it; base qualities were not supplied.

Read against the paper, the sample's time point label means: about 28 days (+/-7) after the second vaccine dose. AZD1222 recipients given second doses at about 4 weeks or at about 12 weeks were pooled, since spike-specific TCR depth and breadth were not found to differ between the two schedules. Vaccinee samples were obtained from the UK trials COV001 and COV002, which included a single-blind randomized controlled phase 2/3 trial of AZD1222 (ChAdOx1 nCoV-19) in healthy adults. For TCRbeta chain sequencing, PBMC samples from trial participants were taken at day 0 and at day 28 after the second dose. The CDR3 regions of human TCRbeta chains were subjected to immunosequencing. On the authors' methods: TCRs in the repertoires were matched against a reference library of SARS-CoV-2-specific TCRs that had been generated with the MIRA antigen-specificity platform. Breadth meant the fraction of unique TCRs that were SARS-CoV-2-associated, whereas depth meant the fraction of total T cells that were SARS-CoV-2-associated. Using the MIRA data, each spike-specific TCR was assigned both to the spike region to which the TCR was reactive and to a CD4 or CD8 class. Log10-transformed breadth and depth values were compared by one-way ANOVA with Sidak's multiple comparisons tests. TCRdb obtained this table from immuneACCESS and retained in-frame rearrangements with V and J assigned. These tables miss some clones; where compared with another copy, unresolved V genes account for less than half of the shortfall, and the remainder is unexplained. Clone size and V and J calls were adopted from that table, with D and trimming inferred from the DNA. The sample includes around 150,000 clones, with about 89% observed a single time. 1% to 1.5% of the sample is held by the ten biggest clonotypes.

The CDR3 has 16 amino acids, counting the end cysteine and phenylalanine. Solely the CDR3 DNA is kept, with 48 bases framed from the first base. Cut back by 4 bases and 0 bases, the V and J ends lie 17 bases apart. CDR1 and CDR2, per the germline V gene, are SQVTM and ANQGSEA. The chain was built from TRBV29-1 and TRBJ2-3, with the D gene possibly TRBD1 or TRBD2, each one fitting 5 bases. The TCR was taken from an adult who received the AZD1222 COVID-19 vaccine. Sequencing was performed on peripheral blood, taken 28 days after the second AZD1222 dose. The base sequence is TGCAGCGTTGTCGGGACGACGAGTGCTAGCACAGATACGCAGTATTTT. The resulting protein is CSVVGTTSASTDTQYF.